Listed below are T cell receptor beta chains from one sample, sequenced in a study of human T cells and chemical hapten exposure. TCRdb reprocessed the RACE reads with MiXCR, giving one entry per CDR3 protein. The sample gives approximately 260,000 distinct CDR3 sequences, about 7.7% of which show up once; roughly 1.2% is in the top ten. The specimen was whole blood, collected in connection with sensitization to the hapten diphenylcyclopropenone (DPC). These receptors were collected from a man aged 18 to 29 with alopecia areata. Some clones in this sample may be carry-over from other donors' samples. The CDR3 runs from the conserved cysteine through the conserved F or W. Each record gives: D gene, J gene, clone size, V gene, CDR3 DNA, CDR3 protein. The D gene is left open where the match is weak. Size is omitted from some rows. Given values are once, few, many or a class for expanded clones.

.,TRBJ2-5,.,TRBV7-7,TGTGCCAGCAGCTTAGATGGCTCGGAACAAGAGACCCAGTACTTC,CASSLDGSEQETQYF
.,TRBJ2-7,.,TRBV11-2,TGTGCCAGCAGCCCCCAAGGGGTGGACTCCTACGAGCAGTACTTC,CASSPQGVDSYEQYF
TRBD1,TRBJ1-2,.,TRBV27,TGTGCCAGCACCCCCTGGACAGGGGCTGACATCTTCTATGGCTACACCTTC,CASTPWTGADIFYGYTF
.,TRBJ1-1,few,TRBV12-5,TGTGCTAGTGGTTTGACCGGACCGAACGGCACTGAAGCTTTCTTT,CASGLTGPNGTEAFF
.,TRBJ2-3,few,TRBV11-2,TGTGCCAGCAGCGTAACAGCGTGGGGCACAGATACGCAGTATTTT,CASSVTAWGTDTQYF
.,TRBJ2-4,many,TRBV27,TGTGCCAGCAGTCCACGGGCTGGTCTAGCCAAAAACATTCAGTACTTC,CASSPRAGLAKNIQYF
.,TRBJ1-1,many,TRBV6-2/TRBV6-3,TGTGCCAGCAGTTACTCAGGGTTGAACACTGAAGCTTTCTTT,CASSYSGLNTEAFF
TRBD2,TRBJ2-3,.,TRBV14,TGTGCCAGCAGCCAAGAAGTAGGGAGAGCGGGGAGGATGCAGTATTTT,CASSQEVGRAGRMQYF
.,TRBJ1-2,.,TRBV6-5,TGTGCCAGCAGTTACGGGCGGCTTCATTCTAACTATGGCTACACCTTC,CASSYGRLHSNYGYTF
TRBD1,TRBJ1-2,.,TRBV7-2,TGTGCCAGCAGCTTAGCACCGGGACAGGGGTACGGCTACACCTTC,CASSLAPGQGYGYTF
.,TRBJ1-1,many,TRBV5-1,TGCGCCAGCAGCCCAACCGGGTCCGGCACTGAAGCTTTCTTT,CASSPTGSGTEAFF
TRBD2,TRBJ2-3,few,TRBV20-1,TGCAGTTATCGGGGGGATGACACAGATACGCAGTATTTT,CSYRGDDTDTQYF
.,TRBJ1-1,few,TRBV29-1,TGCAGCGTTATAGGGTCCGCGAACACTGAAGCTTTCTTT,CSVIGSANTEAFF
.,TRBJ1-2,few,TRBV7-6,TGTGCCAGCAGCTTAGGGATCTCGGACTATGGCTACACCTTC,CASSLGISDYGYTF
.,TRBJ2-3,few,TRBV7-9,TGTGCCAGCAGCCCGACGGTCATCGGGAACACAGATACGCAGTATTTT,CASSPTVIGNTDTQYF
TRBD1,TRBJ2-1,.,TRBV6-1,TGTGCCAGCAGTGAAAGGAGGCAGGGGGACAATGAGCAGTTCTTC,CASSERRQGDNEQFF
.,TRBJ1-1,.,TRBV29-1,TGCAGCGTTGAAGTTTCTCGGACTGAAGCTTTCTTT,CSVEVSRTEAFF
.,TRBJ1-2,.,TRBV20-1,TGCAGTGCCAGTCTGTATGGCTACACCTTC,CSASLYGYTF
TRBD2,TRBJ2-7,.,TRBV7-3,TGTGCCAGCAGCTTAACGGGAGGTGGGACTAACAAGTACTTC,CASSLTGGGTNKYF
TRBD1,TRBJ2-1,.,TRBV12-3/TRBV12-4,TGTGCCAGCAGCCGGACAGGGGGTTACAATGAGCAGTTCTTC,CASSRTGGYNEQFF
.,TRBJ2-4,.,TRBV20-1,TGCAGTGCTAGAGATCCCAGCTCGGCCAAAAACATTCAGTACTTC,CSARDPSSAKNIQYF
TRBD1,TRBJ1-5,.,TRBV27,TGTGCCAGCAGCCGACAGGGATACAATCAGCCCCAGCATTTT,CASSRQGYNQPQHF
TRBD1,TRBJ1-6,.,TRBV4-1,TGCGCCAGCAGCCAACTGGGACAGCATAATTCACCCCTCCACTTT,CASSQLGQHNSPLHF